What follows are 24 T cell receptor beta chains derived from one specimen sequenced in a study of identical twins. In TCRdb, the 5' RACE reads were re-called with MiXCR into one record per CDR3 protein. Among some 240,000 distinct CDR3 sequences listed, over 9.5% were seen once. Sequencing was carried out using memory T cells sorted from blood. Receptors originate from a man between 45 and 60 years old in good health.

The chain has TRBV7-2 and TRBJ2-7; maybe TRBD2 (6 bases). In germline, CDR1 is SGHTA, CDR2 FQGNSA. The CDR3 is 15 amino acids. Trimming shortened V by 6 bases and J by 0 bases, and 15 bases separated the two germline ends. CDR3 region: CASRRAGRYSYEQYF. The CDR3 nucleotides read TGTGCCAGCAGGCGAGCCGGGAGATACTCCTACGAGCAGTACTTC.

This clonotype has a handful of counts. CDR3: CATSRDRRYEQYF. The CDR3 bases are TGTGCCACCAGCAGAGATCGGCGCTACGAGCAGTACTTC. The J gene is TRBJ2-7, the V gene TRBV15; no clear D gene. Germline CDR1 and CDR2: LNHNV and YYDKDF (reference sequence). V lost 0 bases, J lost 3 bases, and 6 bases lay in between. The length of the CDR3 is 13 residues.

This clonotype has more than one count but fewer than ten. The V gene is TRBV7-2, the J gene TRBJ2-7; TRBD2 aligns across 10 bases. The CDR3 is 14 amino acids. The V gene's germline CDR1 is SGHTA and CDR2 FQGNSA. Germline trimming cut 6 bases from V and 5 bases from J; bases unmatched to any gene: 7. CDR3 loop: CASSPVAGGNEQYF. The DNA of the CDR3 is TGTGCCAGCAGTCCGGTAGCGGGAGGCAACGAGCAGTACTTC.

This clonotype was seen at least ten times. The CDR3 reads CASRKQAMNTEAFF. In DNA, the CDR3 is TGTGCCAGCAGGAAACAGGCAATGAACACTGAAGCTTTCTTT. The chain recombines TRBV27 with TRBJ1-1; a possible D gene is TRBD1 (5 bases). Germline lookup yields CDR1 MNHEY and CDR2 SMNVEV (reference sequence). With 6 bases removed from V and 0 bases from J, the gap between germline ends came to 11 bases. The CDR3 contains 14 residues.

This clonotype was counted many times. The chain uses TRBV5-1 and TRBJ2-7; 7 positions agree with TRBD2. V lost 1 base, J lost 1 base, and 11 bases stayed unmatched. This CDR3 spans 17 amino acids. Germline V gene sequence: CDR1 SGHRS, CDR2 YFSETQ. Written as DNA, the CDR3 is TGCGCCAGCAGCTTGACTGAGTTCGCTAGCGGATCCTACGAGCAGTACTTC. This codes for CASSLTEFASGSYEQYF.

This clonotype was seen many times. V gene TRBV4-1 combines with J gene TRBJ1-1; a weak D match, TRBD1 (5 bases). V was shortened by 2 bases and J by 6 bases, with 16 bases between the two germline ends. The CDR3 covers 15 residues. Looked up from germline, CDR1 is MGHRA and CDR2 is YSYEKL. CDR3 sequence: CASSQPGRSSPEAFF. CDR3 coding DNA: TGCGCCAGCAGCCAACCGGGACGGAGTTCTCCTGAAGCTTTCTTT.

In this sample, this clonotype turned up many times. The chain is built from TRBV18 and TRBJ1-4, with TRBD1 as a possible D gene (6 bases). Between the trimmed V and J ends, which lost 4 bases and 5 bases, there was a span of 11 bases. Germline V gives CDR1 KGHSH, CDR2 LQKENI. The CDR3 extends over 14 amino acids. CDR3 amino acids: CASSRRDKNEKLFF. DNA of the CDR3: TGTGCCAGCTCACGACGGGACAAAAATGAAAAACTGTTTTTT.

The V call is TRBV7-9, the J call TRBJ1-2; 7 bases line up with TRBD1. Unmatched junction bases numbered 7, after V lost 1 base and J lost 8 bases. The CDR3 spans 14 residues. Germline V gives CDR1 SEHNR, CDR2 FQNEAQ (reference sequence). The CDR3 sequence: CASSLGQGTVGYTF. The CDR3, as DNA: TGTGCCAGCAGCTTAGGACAGGGTACGGTCGGCTACACCTTC.

The table lists this clonotype with a few counts. This chain joins TRBV12-3 or TRBV12-4 and TRBJ1-6; D unresolved. Trimming cost V 2 bases and J 5 bases, with 10 bases left between them. The CDR3 length is 15 residues. Here the CDR3 reads CASSLSNRNNSPLHF. The DNA of the CDR3 is TGTGCCAGCAGTTTATCCAACAGAAATAATTCACCCCTCCACTTT.

This clonotype was detected once. This rearrangement joins TRBV24-1 to TRBJ1-2, with 9 bases that match TRBD1. Germline trimming cut 4 bases from V and 4 bases from J; bases unmatched to any gene: 9. The CDR3 is 16 residues long. The germline V gene has CDR1 KGHDR and CDR2 SFDVKD. The CDR3 sequence: CATSDSTGQGTYGYTF. Written as DNA, the CDR3 is TGTGCCACCAGTGACTCCACGGGACAGGGCACCTATGGCTACACCTTC.

This clonotype has only a few counts. The chain recombines TRBV29-1 with TRBJ2-7; D is possibly TRBD2 (7 bases). This CDR3 region has 13 residues. The V and J ends lost 4 bases and 6 bases respectively, with 16 bases between them. The germline V gene has CDR1 SQVTM and CDR2 ANQGSEA. The CDR3 reads CSVGGGPDSEQYF. CDR3 coding DNA: TGCAGCGTTGGGGGGGGGCCCGACAGCGAGCAGTACTTC.

V gene TRBV20-1 combines with J gene TRBJ2-1, with 14 bases lining up with TRBD2. The CDR3 loop spans 17 amino acids. Per germline, CDR1 DFQATT and CDR2 SNEGSKA (reference sequence). Trimming took 3 bases from V and 7 from J; bases not matched to a gene: 11. The DNA of the CDR3 is TGCAGTGCTAGTCGCCTTGGGGGGACTAGCGGGGGTAATGAGCAGTTCTTC. Residues: CSASRLGGTSGGNEQFF.

The rearrangement links TRBV5-1 to TRBJ2-7; 7 nucleotides match TRBD2. Per the germline V gene, CDR1 is SGHRS and CDR2 is YFSETQ. This CDR3 region has 18 residues. Trimming at V came to 0 bases and at J to 5 bases, leaving 17 bases not matched to a gene. The CDR3 here is CASSLGLAVLEKHHEQYF. In DNA, the CDR3 is TGCGCCAGCAGCTTGGGTCTAGCGGTTCTTGAAAAACACCACGAGCAGTACTTC.

The V and J genes are TRBV14 and TRBJ2-7, with 7 nucleotides matching TRBD1. This CDR3 spans 14 amino acids. The V segment lost 5 bases and the J segment 0 bases; nucleotides outside the gene matches: 4. CDR1 SGHDN and CDR2 FVKESK come from the germline V gene. The CDR3 sequence: CASSSHRGSYEQYF. The CDR3 bases are TGTGCCAGCAGCTCCCACAGGGGCTCCTACGAGCAGTACTTC.

This clonotype was recorded many times. The V call is TRBV4-2, the J call TRBJ2-5, with TRBD1 as a possible D gene (6 bases). The V gene's germline CDR1 is LGHNA and CDR2 YNFKEQ. The CDR3 runs 13 residues. V shed 0 bases and J shed 7 bases, with 9 bases lying between them. The CDR3: CASSQDGGPTQYF. CDR3 coding DNA: TGTGCCAGCAGCCAAGATGGGGGCCCGACCCAGTACTTC.

This clonotype has at least ten counts. The CDR3 DNA follows: TGTGCCATACCGGGCCCCACCACAGATACGCAGTATTTT. It encodes CAIPGPTTDTQYF. V gene TRBV10-3 combines with J gene TRBJ2-3; no firm D call. Between the trimmed V and J ends, which lost 9 bases and 2 bases, there was a span of 12 bases. The CDR3 covers 13 residues. From germline, CDR1 is ENHRY and CDR2 SYGVKD.

This chain uses TRBV5-1 with TRBJ2-1; D remains ambiguous. The germline CDR1 and CDR2 sequences are SGHRS and YFSETQ. The CDR3 consists of 14 residues. Trimming left V 0 bases short and J 4 bases short, with 8 bases between. CDR3 bases: TGCGCCAGCAGCTTGGCCCCAGGATACAATGAGCAGTTCTTC. It translates to CASSLAPGYNEQFF. The full variable domain, completed using reference TRBV5-1 and TRBJ2-1, is KAGVTQTPRYLIKTRGQQVTLSCSPISGHRSVSWYQQTPGQGLQFLFEYFSETQRNKGNFPGRFSGRQFSNSRSEMNVSTLELGDSALYLCASSLAPGYNEQFFGPGTRLTVL.

V is TRBV29-1 and J is TRBJ2-1; 9 bases match TRBD2. The CDR3 sequence is 13 residues long. V trimming: 5 bases; J trimming: 9 bases; junction bases outside the gene matches: 8. CDR1 is SQVTM, CDR2 ANQGSEA, per germline. The DNA for the CDR3 is TGCAGCGTTACCAGCGGGGGGCCGGTTGAGCAGTTCTTC. Translating it yields CSVTSGGPVEQFF.

This clonotype was detected many times. The chain recombines TRBV4-2 with TRBJ2-2; weak D call: TRBD1 (5 bases). CDR1 and CDR2 (germline): LGHNA, YNFKEQ. CDR3 length: 14 residues. V was clipped by 5 bases and J by 3 bases, with 10 bases between them. The CDR3 loop is CASSADSYTGELFF. The CDR3 coding sequence is TGTGCCAGCAGCGCAGACAGTTACACCGGGGAGCTGTTTTTT.

The genes are TRBV20-1 and TRBJ2-1; 11 nucleotides align to TRBD2. The CDR3 spans 15 residues. Trimming took 6 bases from V and 2 from J; bases not matched to a gene: 6. Germline CDR1 reads DFQATT; CDR2 reads SNEGSKA (reference sequence). The CDR3 is CSAGPSGRTYNEQFF. In DNA, the CDR3 is TGCAGTGCGGGCCCTAGCGGGAGGACCTACAATGAGCAGTTCTTC.

This clonotype was counted ten times or more. V and J are TRBV6-1 and TRBJ2-7; D remains unclear. V gave up 5 bases and J gave up 3 bases, with 11 bases separating them. The CDR3 extends over 13 amino acids. Germline V gene lookup returns CDR1 MNHNS and CDR2 SASEGT. The CDR3 is CASSRYGIYEQYF. The CDR3 DNA sequence: TGTGCCAGCAGTCGCTATGGGATCTACGAGCAGTACTTC.

J is TRBJ2-7 and V is TRBV7-6; D is undetermined. CDR1 and CDR2 from the germline V gene are SGHVS and FNYEAQ. The CDR3 runs to 12 residues. V lost 6 bases and J 5 bases, leaving 11 bases between the germline ends. CDR3 DNA sequence: TGTGCCAGCAGTTCCCTATTCAACGAGCAGTACTTC. Translating it yields CASSSLFNEQYF.

The V and J genes are TRBV6-5 and TRBJ1-1; D is unresolved. The CDR3 runs 15 residues. Germline CDR1 reads MNHEY; CDR2 reads SVGAGI. Deletions cut 2 bases from V and 1 base from J, with 11 bases between. The CDR3 is CASSYGRERNTEAFF. In nucleotides, the CDR3 is TGTGCCAGCAGTTACGGCCGGGAGCGGAACACTGAAGCTTTCTTT.

This clonotype was detected a few times. V usage is TRBV20-1 and J usage is TRBJ2-3, with no clear D. V shed 2 bases and J shed 5 bases, with 2 bases lying between them. The CDR3 consists of 10 residues. Germline V gene sequence: CDR1 DFQATT, CDR2 SNEGSKA (reference sequence). This chain's CDR3 is CSARRDTQYF. CDR3 in DNA: TGCAGTGCTAGACGAGATACGCAGTATTTT.